This entry lists 15 T cell receptor beta chains sequenced from one sample in a study of early T cells in non-severe SARS-CoV-2 infection. TCRdb independently ran MiXCR on the 5' RACE reads; one entry per CDR3 protein. There are roughly 70,000 distinct CDR3 sequences in the sample; roughly 21% occur only once, and about 15% lies in the top ten. Here the sequenced sample was whole blood, taken at baseline. The receptors were gathered from an adult who was a healthcare worker with PCR-confirmed SARS-CoV-2 infection or an uninfected control (not recorded which).

The chain recombines TRBV19 with TRBJ2-5; D gene ambiguous. The CDR3 spans 15 residues. Germline-derived CDR1 and CDR2 are LNHDA and SQIVND (reference sequence). Trimming removed 5 bases from V and 5 bases from J, with 18 bases in between. The CDR3, as DNA: TGTGCCAGTAGTCCTGACCCGTATAGAATTGAGACCCAGTACTTC. Translating it yields CASSPDPYRIETQYF.

This clonotype occurred many times. CDR3 nucleotides: TGTGCCGAGCCCGGGTCAGGGAACACCGGGGAGCTGTTTTTT. Its protein product is CAEPGSGNTGELFF. The chain recombines TRBV7-9 with TRBJ2-2; D unclear. CDR1 SEHNR and CDR2 FQNEAQ come from the germline V gene (reference sequence). V gave up 11 bases and J gave up 1 base, with 14 bases separating them. The CDR3 has 14 residues.

V usage is TRBV5-1 and J usage is TRBJ1-5; D is uncertain. CDR1 SGHRS and CDR2 YFSETQ come from the germline V gene. The CDR3 spans 13 residues. V was clipped by 4 bases and J by 2 bases, with 7 bases between them. DNA of the CDR3: TGCGCCAGCAGCCGGGAAGGCAATCAGCCCCAGCATTTT. This gives the protein CASSREGNQPQHF.

This clonotype showed up just a few times. The V and J genes are TRBV7-3 and TRBJ1-2, with no clear D. Germline V gives CDR1 SGHTA, CDR2 FQGTGA. V lost 5 bases, J lost 5 bases, and 12 bases lay in between. The CDR3 contains 13 residues. DNA for the CDR3: TGTGCCAGCAGCCCATTCGGCGGTTATGGCTACACCTTC. Its protein product is CASSPFGGYGYTF.

At least ten counts were recorded for this clonotype. The chain joins TRBV7-6 to TRBJ2-1; 7 bases are a match to TRBD2. CDR3 size: 13 residues. With 5 bases clipped from V and 5 bases from J, the junction kept 3 bases outside the gene matches. Looked up from germline, CDR1 is SGHVS and CDR2 is FNYEAQ. CDR3 residues: CASSPGGDNEQFF. CDR3 bases: TGTGCCAGCAGCCCTGGGGGGGACAATGAGCAGTTCTTC.

The rearrangement joins TRBV10-3 to TRBJ1-2, with D maybe TRBD1 (5 bases). The CDR3 runs to 14 residues. Germline V gene data show CDR1 as ENHRY and CDR2 as SYGVKD. Trimming took 4 bases from V and 2 from J, leaving 11 bases between them. The CDR3 loop reads CAISGGRANYGYTF. CDR3 in DNA: TGTGCCATCAGTGGAGGCAGGGCCAACTATGGCTACACCTTC.

This clonotype was seen a handful of times. The CDR3 coding sequence is TGCGCCAGCAGCCCTTTCGCGGAAGAGACCCAGTACTTC. Translation: CASSPFAEETQYF. The chain couples TRBV4-1 to TRBJ2-5; D is ambiguous. This CDR3 is 13 amino acids long. V gave up 4 bases and J gave up 3 bases, with 9 bases separating them. Germline lookup yields CDR1 MGHRA and CDR2 YSYEKL.

At least ten counts were recorded for this clonotype. The chain is built from TRBV5-1 and TRBJ2-1, with unresolved D. Germline V gene data show CDR1 as SGHRS and CDR2 as YFSETQ. V was clipped by 4 bases and J by 3 bases, with 5 bases between them. There are 12 residues in the CDR3. The CDR3 nucleotides are TGCGCCAGCAGCCCGGACTACAATGAGCAGTTCTTC. This translates into CASSPDYNEQFF.

J is TRBJ2-2 and V is TRBV6-1; D is undetermined. The V end lost 3 bases, the J end lost 6 bases, and 2 bases lay between the germline ends. The CDR3 runs 11 residues. Germline V gives CDR1 MNHNS, CDR2 SASEGT. CDR3 amino acids: CASSEAGELFF. The CDR3 DNA is TGTGCCAGCAGTGAGGCCGGGGAGCTGTTTTTT.

This clonotype came up a few times. The genes are TRBV3-1 and TRBJ1-1, with a possible D match to TRBD1 (6 bases). Germline CDR1 is LGHDT and CDR2 is YNNKEL (reference sequence). V was pared by 6 bases and J by 5 bases, with 10 bases between. CDR3 size: 12 residues. DNA of the CDR3: TGTGCCAGCAGTCAAACAGGGACTGAAGCTTTCTTT. It encodes CASSQTGTEAFF.

The table lists this clonotype with a few counts. V usage is TRBV19 and J usage is TRBJ2-5; possibly TRBD2 for D (5 bases). The V end lost 5 bases, the J end lost 5 bases, and 18 bases lay between the germline ends. CDR1 is LNHDA and CDR2 is SQIVND in the germline V gene (reference sequence). The CDR3 runs to 15 residues. CDR3 protein: CASSAISGTGETQYF. The CDR3 nucleotides are TGTGCCAGTAGTGCCATCTCGGGTACGGGGGAGACCCAGTACTTC.

J is TRBJ2-7 and V is TRBV4-1; D is perhaps TRBD1 (5 bases). The germline V gene encodes CDR1 MGHRA and CDR2 YSYEKL. The CDR3 runs 14 residues. V was shortened by 1 base and J by 3 bases, with 10 bases between the two germline ends. The CDR3 bases are TGCGCCAGCAGCCAAGTCTCCACAGGCTACGAGCAGTACTTC. Encoded protein: CASSQVSTGYEQYF.

The chain joins TRBV2 to TRBJ2-5; 9 nucleotides align to TRBD2. Trimming took 2 bases from V and 4 from J; bases not matched to a gene: 5. Germline V lookup: CDR1 SNHLY, CDR2 FYNNEI. CDR3 length equals 15 residues. The CDR3 nucleotides read TGTGCCAGCAGTGAATTACTAGCGGGCGGAGAGACCCAGTACTTC. It codes for CASSELLAGGETQYF.

This clonotype appeared a few times. The chain links TRBV5-4 to TRBJ1-2, with 7 bases matching TRBD1. CDR1 and CDR2 (germline): SGHNT, YYREEE (reference sequence). The J segment lost 0 bases and the V segment lost 5 bases, leaving 4 bases of the junction unmatched. The CDR3 runs 14 residues. For the CDR3, the DNA is TGTGCCAGCAGGTCGGGACAGACTAACTATGGCTACACCTTC. Protein: CASRSGQTNYGYTF. The full variable domain, in which reference TRBV5-4 and TRBJ1-2 provide the parts outside the CDR3, is ETGVTQSPTHLIKTRGQQVTLRCSSQSGHNTVSWYQQALGQGPQFIFQYYREEENGRGNFPPRFSGLQFPNYSSELNVNALELDDSALYLCASRSGQTNYGYTFGSGTRLTVV.

The chain combines TRBV2 with TRBJ1-5; D remains ambiguous. CDR3 length: 12 residues. CDR1 is SNHLY, CDR2 FYNNEI, per germline. The V and J ends lost 6 bases and 5 bases respectively, with 8 bases between them. CDR3 loop: CASSRKDQPQHF. DNA for the CDR3: TGTGCCAGCAGCCGGAAGGATCAGCCCCAGCATTTT. Full variable domain (missing parts from reference TRBV2 and TRBJ1-5): EPEVTQTPSHQVTQMGQEVILRCVPISNHLYFYWYRQILGQKVEFLVSFYNNEISEKSEIFDDQFSVERPDGSNFTLKIRSTKLEDSAMYFCASSRKDQPQHFGDGTRLSIL.